The 4 T cell receptor beta chains below were found in one sample sequenced in a study of PD-1 blockade in classical Hodgkin lymphoma. Clones were read by immunoSEQ multiplex PCR, and TCRdb kept only the in-frame ones, dropping some. The sample has some 30,000 clones, 71% seen once; the top ten hold over 2.5%. Brentuximab vedotin exposure varied among the patients, all of whom had relapsed after autologous stem cell transplantation. The sample was peripheral blood mononuclear cells (PBMCs), taken before the second cycle of nivolumab. The receptors originated from a human donor with classical Hodgkin lymphoma.

CDR3 in amino acids: CASNPTPRSSNTEAFF. In nucleotides, the CDR3 is TGCGCCAGCAACCCGACACCGAGGTCATCGAACACTGAAGCTTTCTTT. The rearrangement joins TRBV5-1 to TRBJ1-1; no clear D. V shed 6 bases and J shed 1 base, with 19 bases lying between them. Per germline, CDR1 SGHRS and CDR2 YFSETQ. The CDR3 consists of 16 residues.

This chain connects TRBV2 to TRBJ2-5; D remains ambiguous. The V gene lost 1 base and the J gene lost 5 bases, with 8 bases spanning the gap. The CDR3 covers 13 residues. Germline lookup yields CDR1 SNHLY and CDR2 FYNNEI. CDR3 DNA: TGTGCCAGCAGTGAAGTACGGAGCGAGACCCAGTACTTC. It yields the protein CASSEVRSETQYF.

This clone came up a few times. The chain carries TRBV6-6 and TRBJ1-1; 9 nucleotides line up with TRBD1. There are 14 residues in the CDR3. The J segment lost 4 bases and the V segment lost 4 bases, leaving 4 bases of the junction unmatched. Germline lookup yields CDR1 MNHNY and CDR2 SVGAGI (reference sequence). As DNA, the CDR3 is TGTGCCAGCAGTTCAGGACAGGGGAGCACTGAAGCTTTCTTT. This translates into CASSSGQGSTEAFF.

The chain employs TRBV6-5 and TRBJ1-2, with 8 bases identical to TRBD1. The J segment lost 7 bases and the V segment lost 0 bases, leaving 4 bases of the junction unmatched. This CDR3 comprises 14 residues. From germline, CDR1 is MNHEY and CDR2 SVGAGI. This CDR3 is CASSYSRQGSGYTF. Written as DNA, the CDR3 is TGTGCCAGCAGTTACTCGCGACAGGGGTCTGGCTACACCTTC.